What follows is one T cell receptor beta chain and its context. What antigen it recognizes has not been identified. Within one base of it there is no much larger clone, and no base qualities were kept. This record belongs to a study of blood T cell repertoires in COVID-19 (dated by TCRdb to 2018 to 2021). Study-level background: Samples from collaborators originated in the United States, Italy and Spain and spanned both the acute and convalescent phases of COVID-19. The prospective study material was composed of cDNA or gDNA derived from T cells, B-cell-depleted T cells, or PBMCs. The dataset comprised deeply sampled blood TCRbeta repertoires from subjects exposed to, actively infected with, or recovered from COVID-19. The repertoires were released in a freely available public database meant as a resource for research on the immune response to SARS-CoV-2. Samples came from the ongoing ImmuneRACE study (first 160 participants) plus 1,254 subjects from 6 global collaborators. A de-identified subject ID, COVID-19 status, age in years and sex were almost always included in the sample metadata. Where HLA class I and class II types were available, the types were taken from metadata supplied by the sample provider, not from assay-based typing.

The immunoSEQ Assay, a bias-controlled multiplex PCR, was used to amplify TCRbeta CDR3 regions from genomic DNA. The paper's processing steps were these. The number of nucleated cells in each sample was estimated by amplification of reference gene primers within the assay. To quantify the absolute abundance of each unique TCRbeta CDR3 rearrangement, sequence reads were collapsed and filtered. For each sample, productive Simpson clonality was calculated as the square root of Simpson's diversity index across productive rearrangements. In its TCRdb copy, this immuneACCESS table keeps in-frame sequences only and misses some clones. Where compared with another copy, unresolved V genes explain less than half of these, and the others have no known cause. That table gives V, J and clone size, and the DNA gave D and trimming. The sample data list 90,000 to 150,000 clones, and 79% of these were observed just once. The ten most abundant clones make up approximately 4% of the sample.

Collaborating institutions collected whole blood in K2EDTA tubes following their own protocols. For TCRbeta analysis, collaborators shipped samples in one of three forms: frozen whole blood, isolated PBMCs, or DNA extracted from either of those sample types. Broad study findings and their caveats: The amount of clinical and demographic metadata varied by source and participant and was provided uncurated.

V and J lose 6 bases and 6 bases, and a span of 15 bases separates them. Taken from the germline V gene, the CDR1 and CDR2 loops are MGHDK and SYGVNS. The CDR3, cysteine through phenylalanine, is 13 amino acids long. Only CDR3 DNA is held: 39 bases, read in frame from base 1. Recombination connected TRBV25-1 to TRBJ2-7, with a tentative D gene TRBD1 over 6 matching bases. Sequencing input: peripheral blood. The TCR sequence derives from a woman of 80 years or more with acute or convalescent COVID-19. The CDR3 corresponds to CASRRSTGSEQYF. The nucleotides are TGTGCCAGCAGGAGATCTACAGGGAGCGAGCAGTACTTC.